Below, 7 T cell receptor beta chains from the same sample are listed, as sequenced in a study of T cells expressing NK-cell markers. TCRdb re-called the 5' RACE reads, yielding one record per CDR3 amino acid sequence without DNA. The listing records 150,000 to 180,000 distinct CDR3 sequences. Specimen: blood T cells: a sorted CD56 or NKG2C T cell subset, CD4+ or CD8+ T cells, or bulk PBMC T cells (not recorded which). The receptors come from a woman aged 50 to 65 in good health.

J is TRBJ2-2 and V is TRBV12-3 or TRBV12-4; TCRdb lists TRBD1, though no DNA is available to test this call. The CDR3 has 15 amino acids. CDR3 loop: CASSFLTGGNGELFF.

CDR3 sequence: CASSSPQGANEKLFF. V usage is TRBV5-6 and J usage is TRBJ1-4; TCRdb proposes TRBD1, but this gene call is untestable without DNA. The V gene's germline CDR1 is SGHDT and CDR2 YYEEEE. This CDR3 region has 15 residues.

The V and J genes are TRBV27 and TRBJ2-2. The CDR3 extends over 12 amino acids. Germline V gene lookup returns CDR1 MNHEY and CDR2 SMNVEV (reference sequence). The CDR3: CASSFHTGELFF.

The J gene is TRBJ2-2, the V gene TRBV20-1; TCRdb gives TRBD2 as the D gene, but with no DNA this cannot be confirmed. This CDR3 comprises 17 residues. Germline lookup yields CDR1 DFQATT and CDR2 SNEGSKA (reference sequence). This CDR3 is CSARDPGLAGNTGELFF.

V usage is TRBV24-1 and J usage is TRBJ2-7. Germline lookup yields CDR1 KGHDR and CDR2 SFDVKD. The CDR3 has 16 residues. The CDR3 loop reads CATSDLSKSALYEQYF.

The chain carries TRBV9 and TRBJ2-3. This CDR3 region has 16 residues. Looked up from germline, CDR1 is SGDLS and CDR2 is YYNGEE. The CDR3 spells CASSPDSHPSTDTQYF.

V and J are TRBV7-2 and TRBJ2-3. This CDR3 is built from 16 residues. The V gene's germline CDR1 is SGHTA and CDR2 FQGNSA. CDR3 loop: CASSFLGSSSTDTQYF.